This is a list of T cell receptor beta chains from one sample in a study of shared clonotypes between healthy human individuals. Here immunoSEQ multiplex PCR was the method, and the copy in TCRdb shows in-frame clones only, minus some. The sample shows about 2.4 million clones, 80% to 95% of them seen only once. The source material was naive CD4+ T cells from PBMCs. The source of these receptors is a man between 18 and 35 years old in good health. Some clones in this sample may be carry-over from other donors' samples. CDR3s include the opening cysteine and the closing phenylalanine or tryptophan. Each record gives: D gene, J gene, V gene, clone size, CDR3 DNA, CDR3 protein. A D gene is named only where the DNA matches it firmly. Clone size appears in some rows only: once, few, many, or a class for an expanded clone.

NA	TRBJ1-4	TRBV2	NA	TGTGCCAGCACCCCCCAGGGGACGGGGGGAAAACTGTTTTTT	CASTPQGTGGKLFF
NA	TRBJ1-2	TRBV4-3	NA	TGCGCCAGCAGCCGGACAGCCGGCTATGGCTACACCTTC	CASSRTAGYGYTF
TRBD1	TRBJ2-2	TRBV6-5	NA	TGTGCCAGCAGCCAGACAGGGACCGGCACCGGGGAGCTGTTTTTT	CASSQTGTGTGELFF
NA	TRBJ2-1	TRBV28	NA	TGTGCCAGCAGTTTAATCGATTTTTCAGGGGGGCCCTACAATGAGCAGTTCTTC	CASSLIDFSGGPYNEQFF
NA	TRBJ1-6	TRBV19	once	TGTGCCAGTAGTACTAGCTATTCACCCCTCCACTTT	CASSTSYSPLHF
TRBD1	TRBJ2-7	TRBV5-4	NA	TGTGCCAGCAGACAGGACAGGGATACGGTCGAGCAGTACTTC	CASRQDRDTVEQYF
NA	TRBJ2-5	TRBV6-7	once	TGTGCCAGCAGTTACTCGAGGAGGGGGGAGACCCAGTACTTC	CASSYSRRGETQYF
TRBD1	TRBJ1-1	TRBV6-5	NA	TGTGCCAGCAGTTACTCCAGGGGGGACACTGAAGCTTTCTTT	CASSYSRGDTEAFF
NA	TRBJ1-2	TRBV27	once	TGTGCCAGCAGTGGGGAGGATGGCTACACCTTC	CASSGEDGYTF
NA	TRBJ2-7	TRBV15	NA	TGTGCCACCAGCCGGGACTCCCACTCCTACGAGCAGTACTTC	CATSRDSHSYEQYF
NA	TRBJ1-5	TRBV7-3	NA	TGTGCCAGCAGCGGGAGGGTATTGAGGAATCAGCCCCAGCATTTT	CASSGRVLRNQPQHF
NA	TRBJ2-1	TRBV12-2	NA	TGTGCAAGTCGCTGGGCGACTAGCGGGACAATTCATGAGCAGTTCTTC	CASRWATSGTIHEQFF
TRBD2	TRBJ2-2	TRBV9	few	TGTGCCAGCAGCGTAGGACTAGCGGGAGCTACCGGGGAGCTGTTTTTT	CASSVGLAGATGELFF
TRBD1	TRBJ1-1	TRBV6-5	once	TGTGCCAGCAGCCACAAAGGGGGCGTTGAAGCTTTCTTT	CASSHKGGVEAFF
NA	TRBJ1-1	TRBV5-1	NA	TGCGCCAGCAGCTTGGCCGCGGCCACGCCTGAAGCTTTCTTT	CASSLAAATPEAFF
NA	TRBJ1-1	TRBV6-5	NA	TGTGCCAGCAGTTATTCCGGAACCTTTGAAGCTTTCTTT	CASSYSGTFEAFF
NA	TRBJ1-1	TRBV28	NA	TGTGCCAGCAGTCCCAGTCGGGGGGCGCATCTTGAAGCTTTCTTT	CASSPSRGAHLEAFF
NA	TRBJ1-5	TRBV28	NA	TGTGCCAGCAGTCGGACTGGAGGTAGCAATCAGCCCCAGCATTTT	CASSRTGGSNQPQHF
NA	TRBJ2-2	TRBV2	NA	TGTGCCAGCAGAGGGCGGAGCAACACCGGGGAGCTGTTTTTT	CASRGRSNTGELFF
NA	TRBJ1-2	TRBV18	NA	TGTGCCAGCTCACCATCCGCCAATCATGGCTACACCTTC	CASSPSANHGYTF